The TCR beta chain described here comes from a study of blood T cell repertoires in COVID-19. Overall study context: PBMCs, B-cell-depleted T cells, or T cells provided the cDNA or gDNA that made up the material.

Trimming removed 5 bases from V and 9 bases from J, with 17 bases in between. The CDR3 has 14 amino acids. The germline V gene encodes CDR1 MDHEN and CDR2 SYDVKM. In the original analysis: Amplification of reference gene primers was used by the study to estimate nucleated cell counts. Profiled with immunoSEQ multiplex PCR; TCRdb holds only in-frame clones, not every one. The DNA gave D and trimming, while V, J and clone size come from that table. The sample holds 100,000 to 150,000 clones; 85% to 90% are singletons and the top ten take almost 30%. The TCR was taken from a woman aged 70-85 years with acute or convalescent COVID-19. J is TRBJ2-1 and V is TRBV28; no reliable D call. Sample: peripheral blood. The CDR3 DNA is TGTGCCAGCAGTCCGCCGGCTAGAATGGGTGAGCAGTTCTTC. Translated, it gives CASSPPARMGEQFF.